One and the same sample provided the 14 T cell receptor beta chains below, sequenced in a study of Graves' ophthalmopathy and Graves' hyperthyroidism. Amplified TCR beta CDR3 regions were obtained using RNA transcripts as template. First-round RT-PCR with HTBI primers preceded a second-round multiplex PCR. TCRdb called the multiplex PCR reads again in MiXCR, with one record for every CDR3 protein. The sample lists 650,000 to 900,000 distinct CDR3 sequences, 40% occurring once. Input material: peripheral blood. Every receptor here comes from an adult man with Graves' ophthalmopathy.

This clonotype was seen more than once but under ten times. J is TRBJ1-2 and V is TRBV12-3 or TRBV12-4, with 11 positions matching TRBD1. The CDR3 runs 14 residues. The V segment lost 3 bases and the J segment 6 bases; nucleotides outside the gene matches: 3. The CDR3 bases are TGTGCCAGCAGTTTTGGACAGGGGGCTCATGGCTACACCTTC. Amino acid sequence: CASSFGQGAHGYTF.

The rearrangement uses TRBV7-9 and TRBJ2-6; the D gene is possibly TRBD2 (7 bases). Germline CDR1 and CDR2: SEHNR and FQNEAQ (reference sequence). There are 19 residues in the CDR3. V lost 0 bases to trimming and J lost 1 base, with 16 bases between them. CDR3: CASSLARGGGGSGANVLTF. Here the CDR3 DNA reads TGTGCCAGCAGCTTAGCCCGAGGGGGGGGAGGGTCTGGGGCCAACGTCCTGACTTTC.

Comment on this clonotype: A read error may produce the germline difference seen at one junction end. This chain joins TRBV10-3 and TRBJ1-1; TRBD1 agrees at 10 bases. From germline, CDR1 is ENHRY and CDR2 SYGVKD. The CDR3 has 22 residues. CDR3 protein: CASSYTKKGWDRGTKWDTEAFF. CDR3 in DNA: TGTGCCAGCAGTTATACAAAGAAAGGATGGGACAGGGGAACAAAATGGGACACTGAAGCTTTCTTT.

V gene TRBV9 combines with J gene TRBJ1-1; D might be TRBD1 (6 bases). Trimming removed 4 bases from V and 0 bases from J, with 10 bases in between. Germline V gene data show CDR1 as SGDLS and CDR2 as YYNGEE. The CDR3 spans 14 residues. The CDR3 loop reads CASSRGAMNTEAFF. The CDR3 DNA sequence: TGTGCCAGCAGCCGGGGGGCGATGAACACTGAAGCTTTCTTT.

About this clonotype: The junction does not match germline at one end; this may be a read error. The J gene is TRBJ1-1, the V gene TRBV25-1; unclear D gene. This CDR3 contains 15 residues. CDR1 MGHDK and CDR2 SYGVNS come from the germline V gene. Here the CDR3 DNA reads TGTGCCAGCAGTGATAGTGCCGGTCAGAACGCTGAAGCTTTCTTT. Amino acid sequence: CASSDSAGQNAEAFF.

This clonotype has only a few counts. The chain is built from TRBV9 and TRBJ2-5; 8 nucleotides line up with TRBD1. With 2 bases clipped from V and 0 bases from J, the junction kept 3 bases outside the gene matches. From germline, CDR1 is SGDLS and CDR2 YYNGEE. The CDR3 sequence is 15 residues long. Here the CDR3 reads CASSVGTGHQETQYF. The CDR3 DNA reads TGTGCCAGCAGCGTGGGGACAGGTCACCAAGAGACCCAGTACTTC.

With regard to this clonotype: Lacking the conserved final phenylalanine or tryptophan, this CDR3 likely reflects a read error. The gene calls are TRBV5-1 and TRBJ1-2; D possibly corresponds to TRBD1 (6 bases). The CDR3 is made up of 14 amino acids. V lost 4 bases and J 0 bases, leaving 10 bases between the germline ends. CDR1 is SGHRS and CDR2 is YFSETQ in the germline V gene. This CDR3 is CASSQQGANYGYTY. The DNA of the CDR3 is TGCGCCAGCAGCCAACAGGGAGCTAACTATGGCTACACCTAC.

A remark on this clonotype: Mismatch with germline at one junction end may stem from a read error. V gene TRBV7-9 combines with J gene TRBJ1-5; D is ambiguous. From germline, CDR1 is SEHNR and CDR2 FQNEAQ (reference sequence). The CDR3 sequence is 14 residues long. The CDR3 DNA reads TGTGCCAGCAGCTTAGTTTCGGGTAATCAGCTCCAGCATTTT. It codes for CASSLVSGNQLQHF.

The chain uses TRBV25-1 and TRBJ1-2, with a possible D match to TRBD1 (6 bases). The CDR3 is made up of 13 amino acids. Trimming removed 5 bases from V and 5 bases from J, with 12 bases in between. CDR1 is MGHDK, CDR2 SYGVNS, per germline. For the CDR3, the DNA is TGTGCCAGCAGTCATGACAGGAAATATGGCTACACCTTC. This encodes CASSHDRKYGYTF.

This clonotype was observed at least ten times. V and J are TRBV10-3 and TRBJ2-7, with 7 bases identical to TRBD1. Losses at the gene ends were 6 bases for V and 7 bases for J; bases not matched to a gene: 18. CDR1 is ENHRY and CDR2 is SYGVKD in the germline V gene. The CDR3 sequence is 16 residues long. CDR3 bases: TGTGCCATCAGAAGATTAGGGGGCGCAGCTTCGGGGGAGCAGTACTTC. This translates into CAIRRLGGAASGEQYF.

This clonotype was recorded a few times. The chain recombines TRBV29-1 with TRBJ2-2; 9 positions match TRBD2. The germline CDR1 and CDR2 sequences are SQVTM and ANQGSEA. The CDR3 spans 15 residues. Trimming at V came to 6 bases and at J to 5 bases, leaving 10 bases not matched to a gene. The CDR3 bases are TGCAGCGTGCGTTGGACTAGCGAGGGGACCGGGGAGCTGTTTTTT. Translating it yields CSVRWTSEGTGELFF.

The table lists this clonotype with a few counts. The V call is TRBV6-2 or TRBV6-3, the J call TRBJ2-6; D ambiguous. V lost 2 bases and J lost 0, with 8 bases in between. Germline CDR1 is MNHEY and CDR2 is SVGEGT. CDR3 size: 16 residues. CDR3 loop: CASSYTRDSGANVLTF. In nucleotides, the CDR3 is TGTGCCAGCAGTTACACGAGAGACTCTGGGGCCAACGTCCTGACTTTC.

Comment on this clonotype: It may be a read error: a sequence one base away is much more abundant. The chain couples TRBV29-1 to TRBJ2-5; no firm D call. CDR1 and CDR2 (germline): SQVTM, ANQGSEA. The CDR3 covers 13 residues. The CDR3 coding sequence is TGCAGCGTTGCTCAGACGTACCAAGGGACCCAGTACTTC. Protein: CSVAQTYQGTQYF.

Note on this clonotype: Relative to the germline gene, one junction end is altered; a read error may explain this. The chain joins TRBV10-3 to TRBJ2-6; no firm D call. Per the germline V gene, CDR1 is ENHRY and CDR2 is SYGVKD. The CDR3 is 15 residues long. The CDR3 spells CASSYTADGANVLTF. The CDR3 DNA follows: TGTGCCAGCAGTTACACGGCTGACGGGGCCAACGTCCTGACTTTC.